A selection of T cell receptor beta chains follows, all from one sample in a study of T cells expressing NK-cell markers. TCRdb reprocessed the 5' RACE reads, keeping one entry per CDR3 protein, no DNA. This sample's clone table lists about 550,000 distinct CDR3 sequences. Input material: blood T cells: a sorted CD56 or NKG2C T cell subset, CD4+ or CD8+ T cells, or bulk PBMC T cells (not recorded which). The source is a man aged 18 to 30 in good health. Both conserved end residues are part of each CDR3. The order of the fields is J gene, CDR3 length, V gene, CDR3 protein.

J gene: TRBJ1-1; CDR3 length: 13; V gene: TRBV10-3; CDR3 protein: CAISGTQEYEAFF
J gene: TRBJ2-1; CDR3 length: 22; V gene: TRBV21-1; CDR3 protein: CASSNRGPADGLAGVAYNEQFF
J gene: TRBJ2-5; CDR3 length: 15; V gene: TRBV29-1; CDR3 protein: CSVIGAWGRQETQYF
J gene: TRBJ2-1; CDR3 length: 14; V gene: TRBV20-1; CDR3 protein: CSVSGGPGSDEQFF
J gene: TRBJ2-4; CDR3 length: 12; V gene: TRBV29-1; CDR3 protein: CSGRTAKNIQYF
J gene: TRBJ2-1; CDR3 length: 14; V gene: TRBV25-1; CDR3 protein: CASRAVLEYNEQFF
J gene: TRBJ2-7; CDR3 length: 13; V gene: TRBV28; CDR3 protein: CASVSGIPYEQYF
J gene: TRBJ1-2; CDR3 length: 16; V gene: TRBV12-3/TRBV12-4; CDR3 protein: CASDSGQGRTNYGYTF
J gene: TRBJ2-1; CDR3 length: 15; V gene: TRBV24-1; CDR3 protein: CATSDLPVGVGEQFF
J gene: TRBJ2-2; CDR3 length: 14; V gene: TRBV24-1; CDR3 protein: CATSDPTSAGELFF
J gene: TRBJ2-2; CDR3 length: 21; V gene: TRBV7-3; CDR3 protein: CASSLTPGTSGNRANTGELFF
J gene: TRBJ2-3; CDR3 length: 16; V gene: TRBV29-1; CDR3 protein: CSAGRTSGVSTDTQYF
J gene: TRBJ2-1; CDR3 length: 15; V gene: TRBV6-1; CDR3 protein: CATLSGVAGSDEQFF
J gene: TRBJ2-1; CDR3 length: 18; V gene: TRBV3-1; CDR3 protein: CASSHRQGLGSGHNEQFF
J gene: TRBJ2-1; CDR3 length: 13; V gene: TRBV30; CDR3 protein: CAAQSGNTIEQFF
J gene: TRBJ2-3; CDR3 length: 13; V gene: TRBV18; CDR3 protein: CASLRDRGDTQYF
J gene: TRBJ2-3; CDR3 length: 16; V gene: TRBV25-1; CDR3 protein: CASSEGRGLGTDTQYF
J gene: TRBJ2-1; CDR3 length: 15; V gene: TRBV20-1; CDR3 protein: CSASLSGTNYNEQFF
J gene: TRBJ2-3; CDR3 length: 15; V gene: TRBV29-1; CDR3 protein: CSVELRAVGTDTQYF
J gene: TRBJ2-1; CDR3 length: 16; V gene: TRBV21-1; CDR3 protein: CASNQERIAGADEQFF
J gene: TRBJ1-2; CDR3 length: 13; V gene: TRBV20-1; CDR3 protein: CSAHRTGESGYTF
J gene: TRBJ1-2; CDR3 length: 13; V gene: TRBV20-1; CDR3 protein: CSAGITGTYGYTF
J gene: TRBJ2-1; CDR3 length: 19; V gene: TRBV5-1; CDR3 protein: CASSWRSGGRFGDYNEQFF
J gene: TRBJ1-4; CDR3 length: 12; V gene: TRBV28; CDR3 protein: CASSLFVEKLFF
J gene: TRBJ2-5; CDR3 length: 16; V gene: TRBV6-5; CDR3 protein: CASSRLAGDRWETQYF
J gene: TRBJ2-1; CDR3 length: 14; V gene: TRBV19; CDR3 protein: CASQGLKPYNEQFF
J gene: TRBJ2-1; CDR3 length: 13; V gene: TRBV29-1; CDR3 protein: CSVYVGGYNEQFF
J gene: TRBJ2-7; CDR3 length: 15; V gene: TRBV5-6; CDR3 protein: CASSDYPDASYEQYF
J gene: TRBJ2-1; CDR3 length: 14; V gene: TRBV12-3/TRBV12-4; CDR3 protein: CASTPRRGTNEQFF
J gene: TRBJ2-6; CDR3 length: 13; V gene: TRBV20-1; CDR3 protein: CSAPTSGANVLTF
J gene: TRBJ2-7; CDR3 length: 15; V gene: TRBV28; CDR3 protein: CASSTGHTGGYEQYF
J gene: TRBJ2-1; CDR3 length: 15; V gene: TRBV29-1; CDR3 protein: CSIVGTSGRYNEQFF
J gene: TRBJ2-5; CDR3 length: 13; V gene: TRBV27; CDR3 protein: CASTSLGQETQYF
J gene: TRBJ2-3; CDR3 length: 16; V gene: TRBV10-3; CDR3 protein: CAISALPGEGADTQYF
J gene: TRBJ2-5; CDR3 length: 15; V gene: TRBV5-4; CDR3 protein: CASSLGGGRSETQYF
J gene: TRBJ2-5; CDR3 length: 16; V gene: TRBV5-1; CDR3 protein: CASSLSRLAGEETQYF
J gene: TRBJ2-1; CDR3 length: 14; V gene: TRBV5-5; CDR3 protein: CASSLVQGANEQFF
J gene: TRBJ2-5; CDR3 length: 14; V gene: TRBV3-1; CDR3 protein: CASSQGTSQETQYF
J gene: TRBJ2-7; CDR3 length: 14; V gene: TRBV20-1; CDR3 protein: CSASTPSGKYEQYF
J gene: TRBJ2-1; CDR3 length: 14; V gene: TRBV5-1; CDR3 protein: CASSSSGAYNEQFF
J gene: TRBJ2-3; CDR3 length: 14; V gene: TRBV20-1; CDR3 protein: CSAREPSRTDTQYF
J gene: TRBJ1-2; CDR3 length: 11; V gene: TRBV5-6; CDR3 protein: CASSSGRFGTF
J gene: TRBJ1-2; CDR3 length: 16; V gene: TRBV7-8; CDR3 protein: CASSGRQGGLGYGYTF
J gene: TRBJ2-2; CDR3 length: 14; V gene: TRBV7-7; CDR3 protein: CASSFGRNTGELFF
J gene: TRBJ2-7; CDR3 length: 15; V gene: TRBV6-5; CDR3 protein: CASSYEQGGGYEQYF
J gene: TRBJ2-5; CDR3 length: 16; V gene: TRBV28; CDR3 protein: CASSFPSDTTQETQYF
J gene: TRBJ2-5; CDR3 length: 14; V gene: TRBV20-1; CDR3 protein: CSATTILAGETQYF